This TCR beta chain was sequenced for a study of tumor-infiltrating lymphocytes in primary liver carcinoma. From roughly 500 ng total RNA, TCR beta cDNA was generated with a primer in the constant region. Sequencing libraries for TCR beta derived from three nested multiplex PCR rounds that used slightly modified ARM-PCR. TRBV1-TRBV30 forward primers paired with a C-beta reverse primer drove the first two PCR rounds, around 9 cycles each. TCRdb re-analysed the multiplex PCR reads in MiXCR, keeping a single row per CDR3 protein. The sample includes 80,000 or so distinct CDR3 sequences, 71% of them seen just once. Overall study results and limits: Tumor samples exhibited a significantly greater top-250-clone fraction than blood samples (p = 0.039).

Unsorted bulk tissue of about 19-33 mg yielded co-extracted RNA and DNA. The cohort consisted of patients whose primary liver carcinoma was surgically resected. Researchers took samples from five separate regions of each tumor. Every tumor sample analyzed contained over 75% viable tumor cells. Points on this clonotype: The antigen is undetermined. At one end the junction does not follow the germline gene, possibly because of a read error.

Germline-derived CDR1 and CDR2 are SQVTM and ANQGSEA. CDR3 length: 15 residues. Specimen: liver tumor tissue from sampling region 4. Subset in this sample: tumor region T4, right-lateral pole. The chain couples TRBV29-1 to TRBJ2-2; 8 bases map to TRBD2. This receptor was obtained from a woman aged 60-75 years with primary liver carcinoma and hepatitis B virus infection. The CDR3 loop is CSGRVGTRDTGELVF. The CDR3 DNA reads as TGCAGCGGCCGGGTCGGGACTAGGGACACCGGGGAGCTGGTTTTT.